These 4 T cell receptor beta chains were all obtained from the same sample, sequenced in a study of cytomegalovirus exposure and HLA in healthy donors. In the PCR, 60 Vbeta and 13 Jbeta primers were used. Libraries were prepared by immunoSEQ multiplex PCR; TCRdb keeps only in-frame clonotypes and omits some of them. The sample consists of 120,000 or so clones, about three quarters of them appearing once. The sample taken for sequencing was PBMCs. The receptors stem from an older woman in good health and CMV-seropositive.

This clone was counted only a few times. V and J are TRBV7-2 and TRBJ2-7, with 7 bases lining up with TRBD1. V lost 1 base, J lost 2 bases, and 5 bases stayed unmatched. Germline loops: CDR1 SGHTA, CDR2 FQGNSA. This CDR3 has 15 amino acids. The CDR3 bases are TGTGCCAGCAGCTTAGTGGGTCAGGGGGCCTACGAGCAGTACTTC. Its translation: CASSLVGQGAYEQYF.

V and J are TRBV5-4 and TRBJ1-3, with D perhaps matching TRBD1 (6 bases). Germline values: CDR1 SGHNT, CDR2 YYREEE (reference sequence). The CDR3 is 16 amino acids. The V and J ends lost 4 bases and 1 base respectively, with 15 bases between them. The CDR3: CASSRGGGASGNTIYF. CDR3 sequence (DNA): TGTGCCAGCAGCCGCGGGGGGGGCGCATCTGGAAACACCATATATTTT.

This clone was counted between two and nine times. V is TRBV14 and J is TRBJ1-1; TRBD1 is a possible D gene (6 bases). Germline assignment: CDR1 SGHDN and CDR2 FVKESK. The V gene lost 4 bases and the J gene lost 7 bases, with 16 bases spanning the gap. CDR3 size: 14 residues. Here the CDR3 reads CASSPLAGTYEAFF. The CDR3 bases are TGTGCCAGCAGCCCCCTCGCAGGGACATATGAAGCTTTCTTT. The entire variable domain, with the rest obtained from reference TRBV14 and TRBJ1-1, is as follows: EAGVTQFPSHSVIEKGQTVTLRCDPISGHDNLYWYRRVMGKEIKFLLHFVKESKQDESGMPNNRFLAERTGGTYSTLKVQPAELEDSGVYFCASSPLAGTYEAFFGQGTRLTVV.

This chain connects TRBV19 to TRBJ2-5, with D possibly being TRBD2 (6 bases). The CDR3 extends over 13 amino acids. Trimming stripped 7 bases from V and 4 bases from J, with 13 bases between. CDR1 and CDR2 from the germline V gene are LNHDA and SQIVND (reference sequence). CDR3 DNA: TGTGCCAGTAAGGTCCGGGGAGGAGAGACCCAGTACTTC. The encoded protein is CASKVRGGETQYF.